This T cell receptor (beta chain) was captured by sequencing in a study of T cell repertoires in cytomegalovirus infection. Study-level background: Public TCR beta signatures provided an indication of both CMV infection and a matching HLA type. Overall study findings and caveats: Ex vivo, HLA-C-restricted CMV-specific TCR beta clonotypes prevailed over the rest of the response.

V lost 4 bases, J lost 7 bases, and 22 bases lay in between. Germline CDR1 is DFQATT and CDR2 is SNEGSKA (reference sequence). The CDR3 contains 16 residues. TCRdb re-analysed the reads in MiXCR, keeping a single row per CDR3 protein. The table has under 850,000 distinct CDR3 sequences, roughly a third seen once. Points on this clonotype: What it binds is unknown.

The rearrangement joins TRBV20-1 to TRBJ2-2; perhaps TRBD1 as D (6 bases). The origin of this receptor is a human donor in good health (CMV status not recorded). Some clones in this sample may be carry-over from other donors' samples. Sequenced here: cultured PBMCs, sampled from culture after CMV antigen stimulation. CDR3 residues: CSATLTGTLHNGELFF. CDR3 in DNA: TGCAGTGCTACCTTAACAGGGACACTACACAACGGGGAGCTGTTTTTT.